Described below is a single T cell receptor beta chain sequence and its context. The data are from a study of cytomegalovirus exposure and HLA in healthy donors. It was with 60 Vbeta and 13 Jbeta primers that the PCR ran. Profiling relied on immunoSEQ multiplex PCR, and the TCRdb table lists in-frame clones only, not all of them. The table records under 300,000 clones, 70% to 90% of them present only once. Germline V gene sequence: CDR1 MRHNA, CDR2 SNTAGT. The CDR3 is made up of 15 amino acids. V lost 8 bases to trimming and J lost 0 bases, with 16 bases between them. The chain joins TRBV6-4 to TRBJ1-1, with D unresolved. This TCR was recovered from a woman between 35 and 50 years old in good health and CMV-seropositive. Sequencing input: PBMCs. CDR3 residues: CASPRCLGLNTEAFF. CDR3 sequence (DNA): TGTGCCAGCCCCAGGTGCCTTGGGTTGAACACTGAAGCTTTCTTT.